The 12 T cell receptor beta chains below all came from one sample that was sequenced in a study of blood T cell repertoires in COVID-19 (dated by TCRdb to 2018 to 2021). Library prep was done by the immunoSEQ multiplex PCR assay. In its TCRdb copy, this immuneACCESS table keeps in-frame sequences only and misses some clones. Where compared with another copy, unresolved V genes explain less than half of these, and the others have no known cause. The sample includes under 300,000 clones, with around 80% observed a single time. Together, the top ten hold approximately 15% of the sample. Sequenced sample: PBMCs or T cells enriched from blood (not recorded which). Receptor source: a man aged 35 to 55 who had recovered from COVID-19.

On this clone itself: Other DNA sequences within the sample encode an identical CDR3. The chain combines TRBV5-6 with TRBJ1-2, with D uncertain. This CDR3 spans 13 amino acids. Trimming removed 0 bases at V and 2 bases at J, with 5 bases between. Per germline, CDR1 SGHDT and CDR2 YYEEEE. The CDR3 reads CASSLGLNYGYTF. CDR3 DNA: TGTGCCAGCAGCTTGGGGCTCAACTATGGCTACACCTTC.

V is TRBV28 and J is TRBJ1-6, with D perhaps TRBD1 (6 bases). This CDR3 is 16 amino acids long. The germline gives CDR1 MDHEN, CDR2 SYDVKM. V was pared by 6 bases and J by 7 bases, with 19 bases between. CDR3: CASSPRGRVQNSPLHF. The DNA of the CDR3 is TGTGCCAGCAGCCCTAGGGGGAGGGTACAAAATTCACCCCTCCACTTT.

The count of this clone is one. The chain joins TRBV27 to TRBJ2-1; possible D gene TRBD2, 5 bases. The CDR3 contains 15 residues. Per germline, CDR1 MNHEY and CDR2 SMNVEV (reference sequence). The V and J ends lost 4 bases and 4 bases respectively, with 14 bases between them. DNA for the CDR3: TGTGCCAGCAGTTCCTCCGGGGTGGGGTACAATGAGCAGTTCTTC. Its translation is CASSSSGVGYNEQFF.

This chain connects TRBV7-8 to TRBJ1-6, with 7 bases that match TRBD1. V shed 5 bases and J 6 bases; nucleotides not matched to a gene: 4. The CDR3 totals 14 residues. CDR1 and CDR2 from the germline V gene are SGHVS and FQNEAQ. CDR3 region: CASSTTGVNSPLHF. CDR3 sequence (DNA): TGTGCCAGCAGCACAACAGGGGTTAATTCACCCCTCCACTTT.

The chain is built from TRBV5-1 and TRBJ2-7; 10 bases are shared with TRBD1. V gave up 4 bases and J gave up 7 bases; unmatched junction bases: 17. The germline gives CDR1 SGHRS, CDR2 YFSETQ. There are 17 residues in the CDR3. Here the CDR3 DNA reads TGCGCCAGCAGCCCCGGGACAGGGGCACTTGTGGTCAGGGAGCAGTACTTC. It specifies CASSPGTGALVVREQYF.

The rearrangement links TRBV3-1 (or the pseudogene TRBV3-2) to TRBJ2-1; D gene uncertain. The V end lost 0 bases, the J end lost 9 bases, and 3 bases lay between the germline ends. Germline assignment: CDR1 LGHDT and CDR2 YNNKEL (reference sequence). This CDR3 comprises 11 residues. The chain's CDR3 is CASSQEAEQFF. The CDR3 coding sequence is TGTGCCAGCAGCCAAGAGGCTGAGCAGTTCTTC.

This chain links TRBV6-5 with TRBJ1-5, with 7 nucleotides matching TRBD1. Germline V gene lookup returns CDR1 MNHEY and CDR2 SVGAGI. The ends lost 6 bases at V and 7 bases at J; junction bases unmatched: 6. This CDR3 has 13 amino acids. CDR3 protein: CASRKQGTQPQHF. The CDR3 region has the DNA TGTGCCAGCAGAAAACAGGGGACCCAGCCCCAGCATTTT.

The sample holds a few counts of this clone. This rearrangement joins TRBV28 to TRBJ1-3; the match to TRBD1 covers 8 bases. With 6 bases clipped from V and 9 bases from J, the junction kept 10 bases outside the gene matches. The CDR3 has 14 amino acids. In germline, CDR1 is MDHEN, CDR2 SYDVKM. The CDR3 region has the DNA TGTGCCAGCAGACGGACAGGGTCGCGGGGCACCATATATTTT. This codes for CASRRTGSRGTIYF.

The CDR3: CASTSTSGRGYF. The CDR3 DNA is TGTGCCAGCACCTCGACTAGCGGGAGAGGGTACTTC. The rearrangement links TRBV3-1 (or the pseudogene TRBV3-2) to TRBJ2-7; TRBD2 agrees at 12 bases. V trimming: 7 bases; J trimming: 12 bases; junction bases outside the gene matches: 7. The CDR3 is 12 amino acids. The germline gives CDR1 LGHDT, CDR2 YNNKEL (reference sequence).

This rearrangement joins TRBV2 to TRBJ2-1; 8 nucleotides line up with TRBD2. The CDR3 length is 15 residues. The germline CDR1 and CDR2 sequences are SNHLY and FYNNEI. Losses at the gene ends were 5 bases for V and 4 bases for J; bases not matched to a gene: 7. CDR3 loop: CASSLFSGTYNEQFF. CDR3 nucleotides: TGTGCCAGCAGTTTGTTTAGCGGGACTTACAATGAGCAGTTCTTC.

CDR3 sequence (DNA): TGTGCCTCGGGAGCCGGGAACTATCAGCCCCAGCATTTT. Its translation: CASGAGNYQPQHF. The chain combines TRBV30 with TRBJ1-5; no definite D call. Germline CDR1 is GTSNPN and CDR2 is SVGIG (reference sequence). This CDR3 region has 13 residues. Between the trimmed V and J ends, which lost 7 bases and 5 bases, there was a span of 15 bases.

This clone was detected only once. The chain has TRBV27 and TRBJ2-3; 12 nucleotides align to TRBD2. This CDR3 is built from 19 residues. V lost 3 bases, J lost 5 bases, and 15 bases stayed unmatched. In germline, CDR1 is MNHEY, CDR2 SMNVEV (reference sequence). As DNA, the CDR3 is TGTGCCAGCAGTTTCCTTATCGTGGCTAGCGGGAGGGAATTAGATACGCAGTATTTT. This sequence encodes CASSFLIVASGRELDTQYF.